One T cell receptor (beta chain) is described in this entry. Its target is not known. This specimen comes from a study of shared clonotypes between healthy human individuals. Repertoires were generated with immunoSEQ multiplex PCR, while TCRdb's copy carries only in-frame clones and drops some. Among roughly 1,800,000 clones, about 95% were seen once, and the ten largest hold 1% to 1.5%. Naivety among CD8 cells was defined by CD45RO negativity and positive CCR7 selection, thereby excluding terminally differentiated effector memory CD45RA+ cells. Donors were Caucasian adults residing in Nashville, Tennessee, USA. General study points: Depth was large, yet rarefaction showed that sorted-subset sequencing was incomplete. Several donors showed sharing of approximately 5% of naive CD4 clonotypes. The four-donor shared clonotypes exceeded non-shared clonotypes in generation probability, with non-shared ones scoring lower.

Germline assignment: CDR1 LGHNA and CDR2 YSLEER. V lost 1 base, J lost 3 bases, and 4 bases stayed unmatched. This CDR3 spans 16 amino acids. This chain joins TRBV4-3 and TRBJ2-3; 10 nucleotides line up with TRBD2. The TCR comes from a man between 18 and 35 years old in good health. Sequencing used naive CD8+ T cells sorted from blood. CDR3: CASSQAGTSATDTQYF. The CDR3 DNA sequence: TGCGCCAGCAGCCAAGCCGGGACTAGCGCAACAGATACGCAGTATTTT.